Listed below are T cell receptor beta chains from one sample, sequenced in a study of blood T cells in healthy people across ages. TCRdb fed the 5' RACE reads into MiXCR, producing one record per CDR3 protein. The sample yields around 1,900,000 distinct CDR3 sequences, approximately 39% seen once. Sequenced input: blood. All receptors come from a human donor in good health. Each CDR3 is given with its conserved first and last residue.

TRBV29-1	CSVEDDQGGGTDTQYF
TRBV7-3	CASSLGTGGVGANVLTF
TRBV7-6	CASRSAGPNTEAFF
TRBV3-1	CASSHPPGRAGDTQYF
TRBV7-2	CASSYTRLASYNEQFF
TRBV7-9	CAIRTAGRGDTQYF
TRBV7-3	CASSLPGQGPTDTQYF
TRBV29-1	CSVKNTDNYGYTF
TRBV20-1	CSASSHGGIADNEQFF
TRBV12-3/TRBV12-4	CASSFVAGVSADTEYF
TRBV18	CASSLGRGVYYGYTF
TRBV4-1	CASSHPGLATYNEQFF
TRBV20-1	CSAGLGQQNSPLHF
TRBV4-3	CASSQGWALTVGGYTF
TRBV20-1	CSAHPGHQNSYEQYF
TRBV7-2	CASSLAGGADSDTQYF
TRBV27	CASRDWGLAGGAFTDTQYF
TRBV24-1	CATRKSSSYNEQFF
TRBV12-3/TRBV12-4	CASSFGTTNTEAFF
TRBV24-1	CATSDRAEGNEQFF
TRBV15	CATSTVLVETQYF
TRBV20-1	CSARDRVKGEQPQHF
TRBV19	CASSIGAGGGYTF
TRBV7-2	CASSIQGAQGYTF
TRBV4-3	CASSQDLGWERGETQYF
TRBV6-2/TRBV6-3	CASTKADTQYF
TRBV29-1	CSVDLGTILGYTF
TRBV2	CASSDAGQGTDTQYF
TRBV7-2	CASSLGRSSGNTQYF
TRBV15	CATSRDRGVYNEQFF
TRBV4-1	CASSPLVPTGELFF
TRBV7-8	CASSLYGVAGANVLTF
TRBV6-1	CASNSVEQYF
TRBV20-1	CSATGTRYNSPLHF
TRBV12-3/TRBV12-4	CASSFRAGHNYGYTF
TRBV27	CASSFRREGSYEQYF
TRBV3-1	CASSQAALEKLFF
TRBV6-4	CASSDKGPSGGAPTEAFF
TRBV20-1	CSARGGSIETQYF
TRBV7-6	CASSYEWGAQETQYF
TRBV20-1	CSATNTQGAYGYTF
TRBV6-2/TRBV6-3	CATQGNEQFF
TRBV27	CASSLLKSTPSGTGELFF
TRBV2	CASRGGQGTEAFF
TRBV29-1	CSAGLSGTDTQYF
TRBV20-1	CSARDRAGSPEKLFF
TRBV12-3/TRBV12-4	CASSLWGFGNEQYF
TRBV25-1	CASISLNEQFF
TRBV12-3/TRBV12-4	CASRFDRFYGYTF
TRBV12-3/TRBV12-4	CASSPRTGGMAISYEQYF
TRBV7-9	CASTLGRVGPDNEQFF
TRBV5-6	CASSLAWDRDKFF
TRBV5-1	CASSYGTSRSLGETQYF
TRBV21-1	CASSKGRAGDKDTQYF
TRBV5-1	CASSLRGPIGAKNIQYF
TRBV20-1	CSARLAGVLGNEQFF
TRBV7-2	CASSLEPSGSYNEQFF